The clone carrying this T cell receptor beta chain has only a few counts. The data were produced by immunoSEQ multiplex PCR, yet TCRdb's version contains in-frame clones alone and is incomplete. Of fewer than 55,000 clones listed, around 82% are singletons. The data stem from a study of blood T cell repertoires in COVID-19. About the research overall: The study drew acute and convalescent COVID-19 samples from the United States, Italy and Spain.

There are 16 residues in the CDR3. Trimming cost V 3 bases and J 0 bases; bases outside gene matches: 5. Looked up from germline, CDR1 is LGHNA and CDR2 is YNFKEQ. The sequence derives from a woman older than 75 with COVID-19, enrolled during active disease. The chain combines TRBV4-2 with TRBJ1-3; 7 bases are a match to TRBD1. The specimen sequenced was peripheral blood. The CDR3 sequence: CASSQGQSDSGNTIYF. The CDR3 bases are TGTGCCAGCAGCCAGGGACAGTCAGACTCTGGAAACACCATATATTTT.